The present TCR beta chain was sequenced within a study of PD-1 blockade in classical Hodgkin lymphoma. Study-level findings and limits: The origin of the repertoire differences remains undefined, with disease activity or prior therapy as possible causes.

This clone was counted between two and nine times. Its matching antigen is unknown. The protocol was immunoSEQ multiplex PCR, while the TCRdb copy is restricted to in-frame clones and leaves out a portion. Counted here are some 22,000 clones, about 73% occurring once; the ten biggest clones make up 15% to 20%. Noted time point: cycle 4 day 1 (C4D1), after 6 weeks of nivolumab. Every one of the patients relapsed after autologous stem cell transplantation (brentuximab vedotin exposure was variable). Specimen: peripheral blood mononuclear cells (PBMCs), collected before the fourth cycle of nivolumab. This TCR derives from a human donor with classical Hodgkin lymphoma.

The chain's CDR3 is CASSISQGATGELFF. The CDR3 DNA reads TGTGCCAGTAGTATAAGTCAGGGTGCCACCGGGGAGCTGTTTTTT. The chain is built from TRBV19 and TRBJ2-2, with D possibly being TRBD1 (5 bases). This CDR3 region has 15 residues. Deletions cut 2 bases from V and 4 bases from J, with 11 bases between. Germline V gene data show CDR1 as LNHDA and CDR2 as SQIVND (reference sequence). The full variable domain, in which reference TRBV19 and TRBJ2-2 provide the parts outside the CDR3, is DGGITQSPKYLFRKEGQNVTLSCEQNLNHDAMYWYRQDPGQGLRLIYYSQIVNDFQKGDIAEGYSVSREKKESFPLTVTSAQKNPTAFYLCASSISQGATGELFFGEGSRLTVL.